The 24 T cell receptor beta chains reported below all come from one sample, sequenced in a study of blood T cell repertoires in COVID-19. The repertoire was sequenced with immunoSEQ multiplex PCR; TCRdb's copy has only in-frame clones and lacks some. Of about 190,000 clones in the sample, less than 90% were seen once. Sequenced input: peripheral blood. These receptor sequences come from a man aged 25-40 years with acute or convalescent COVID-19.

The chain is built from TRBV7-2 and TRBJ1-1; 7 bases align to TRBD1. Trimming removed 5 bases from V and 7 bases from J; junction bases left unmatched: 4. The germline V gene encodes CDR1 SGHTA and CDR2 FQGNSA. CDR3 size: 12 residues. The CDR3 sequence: CASSTYRGEAFF. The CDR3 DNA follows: TGTGCCAGCAGCACCTACAGGGGTGAAGCTTTCTTT.

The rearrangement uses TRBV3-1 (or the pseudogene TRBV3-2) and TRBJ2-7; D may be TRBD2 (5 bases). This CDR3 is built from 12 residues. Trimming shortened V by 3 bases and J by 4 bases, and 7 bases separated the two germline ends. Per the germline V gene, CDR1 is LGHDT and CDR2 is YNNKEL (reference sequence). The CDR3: CASSHRGYEQYF. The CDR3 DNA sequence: TGTGCCAGCAGCCATCGGGGTTACGAGCAGTACTTC.

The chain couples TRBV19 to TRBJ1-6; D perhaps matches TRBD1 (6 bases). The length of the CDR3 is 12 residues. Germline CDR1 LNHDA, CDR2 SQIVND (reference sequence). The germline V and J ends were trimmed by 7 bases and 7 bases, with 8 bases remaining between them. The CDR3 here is CASNRENSPLHF. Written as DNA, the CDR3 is TGTGCCAGTAACAGGGAGAATTCACCCCTCCACTTT.

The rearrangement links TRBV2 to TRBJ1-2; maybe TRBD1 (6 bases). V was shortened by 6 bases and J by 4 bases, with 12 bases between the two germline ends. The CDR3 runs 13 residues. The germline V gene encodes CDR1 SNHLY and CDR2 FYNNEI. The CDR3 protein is CASSRQEVYGYTF. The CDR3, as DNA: TGTGCCAGCAGCAGACAGGAGGTCTATGGCTACACCTTC.

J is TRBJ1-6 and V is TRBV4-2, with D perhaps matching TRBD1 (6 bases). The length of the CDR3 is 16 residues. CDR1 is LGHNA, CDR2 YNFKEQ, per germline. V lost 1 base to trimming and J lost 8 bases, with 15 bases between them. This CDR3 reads CASSQGETGPYSPLHF. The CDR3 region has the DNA TGTGCCAGCAGCCAAGGGGAGACAGGCCCTTATTCACCCCTCCACTTT.

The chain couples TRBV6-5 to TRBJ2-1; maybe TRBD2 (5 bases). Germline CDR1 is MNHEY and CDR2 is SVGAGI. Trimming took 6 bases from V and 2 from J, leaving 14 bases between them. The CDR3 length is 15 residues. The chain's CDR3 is CASRSSLKTYNEQFF. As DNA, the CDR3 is TGTGCCAGCAGGTCTAGCCTGAAGACCTACAATGAGCAGTTCTTC.

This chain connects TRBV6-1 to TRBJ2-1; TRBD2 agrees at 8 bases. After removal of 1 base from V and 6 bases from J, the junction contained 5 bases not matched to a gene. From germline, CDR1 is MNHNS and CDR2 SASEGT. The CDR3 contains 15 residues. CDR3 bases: TGTGCCAGCAGTGAAGATGCGGGGGGTAGCAATGAGCAGTTCTTC. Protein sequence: CASSEDAGGSNEQFF.

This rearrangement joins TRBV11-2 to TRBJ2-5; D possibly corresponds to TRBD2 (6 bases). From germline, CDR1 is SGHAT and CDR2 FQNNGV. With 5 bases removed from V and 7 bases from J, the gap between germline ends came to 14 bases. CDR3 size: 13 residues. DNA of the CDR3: TGTGCCAGCAGCCCGGCGGCGGGGTTGACCCAGTACTTC. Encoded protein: CASSPAAGLTQYF.

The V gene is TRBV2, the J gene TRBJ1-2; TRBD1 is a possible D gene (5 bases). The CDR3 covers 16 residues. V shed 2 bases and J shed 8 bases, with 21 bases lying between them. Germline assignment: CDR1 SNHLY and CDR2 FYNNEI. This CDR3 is CASSENPGRVAGGYTF. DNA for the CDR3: TGTGCCAGCAGTGAAAACCCTGGCAGGGTGGCCGGGGGCTACACCTTC.

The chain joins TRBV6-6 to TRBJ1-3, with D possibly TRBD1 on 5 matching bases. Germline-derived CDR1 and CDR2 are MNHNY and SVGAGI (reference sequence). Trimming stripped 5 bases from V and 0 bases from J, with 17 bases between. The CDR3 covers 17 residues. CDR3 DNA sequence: TGTGCCAGCAGTCGCTCCGGGACGGGGGTCTCTGGAAACACCATATATTTT. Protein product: CASSRSGTGVSGNTIYF.

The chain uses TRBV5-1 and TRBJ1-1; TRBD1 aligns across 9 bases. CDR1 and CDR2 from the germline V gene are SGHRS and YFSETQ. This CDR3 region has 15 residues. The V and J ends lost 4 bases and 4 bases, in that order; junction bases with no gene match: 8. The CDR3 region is CASSPGQGRRTEAFF. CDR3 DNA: TGCGCCAGCAGCCCTGGACAGGGGAGGCGCACTGAAGCTTTCTTT.

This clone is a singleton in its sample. The CDR3 loop reads CASSDRTGYGVAFF. The CDR3 DNA reads TGTGCCAGCAGTGATCGGACAGGGTATGGGGTAGCTTTCTTT. This chain joins TRBV6-4 and TRBJ1-1; TRBD1 agrees at 8 bases. V lost 3 bases to trimming and J lost 10 bases; unmatched junction nucleotides: 10. The CDR3 extends over 14 amino acids. Germline CDR1 and CDR2: MRHNA and SNTAGT.

The CDR3 DNA reads as TGTGCCAGCAAGACCTCCGACAGGCGGGCTGAAGCTTTCTTT. This gives the protein CASKTSDRRAEAFF. The V and J genes are TRBV28 and TRBJ1-1, with D possibly being TRBD1 (6 bases). CDR1 is MDHEN, CDR2 SYDVKM, per germline. The CDR3 consists of 14 residues. With 7 bases removed from V and 6 bases from J, the gap between germline ends came to 18 bases.

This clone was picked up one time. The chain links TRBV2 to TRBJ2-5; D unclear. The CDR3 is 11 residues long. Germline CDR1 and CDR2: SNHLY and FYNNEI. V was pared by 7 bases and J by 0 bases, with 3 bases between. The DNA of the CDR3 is TGTGCCAGCACCTACCAAGAGACCCAGTACTTC. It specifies CASTYQETQYF.

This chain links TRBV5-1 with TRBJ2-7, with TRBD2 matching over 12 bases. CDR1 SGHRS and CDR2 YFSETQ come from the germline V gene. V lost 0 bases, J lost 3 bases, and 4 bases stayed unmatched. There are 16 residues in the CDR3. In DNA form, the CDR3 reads TGCGCCAGCAGCTTGGGGACTAGCGGGGCCTTCTACGAGCAGTACTTC. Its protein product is CASSLGTSGAFYEQYF.

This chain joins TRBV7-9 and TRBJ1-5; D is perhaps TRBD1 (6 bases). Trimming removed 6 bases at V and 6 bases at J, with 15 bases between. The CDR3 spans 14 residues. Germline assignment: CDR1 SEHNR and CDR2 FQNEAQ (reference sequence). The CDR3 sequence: CASSRGGGGQPQHF. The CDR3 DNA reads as TGTGCCAGCAGTCGCGGGGGCGGGGGTCAGCCCCAGCATTTT.

The CDR3 DNA reads as TGTGCCAGCAGTGGAACGAGCTCTGGGGCCAACGTCCTGACTTTC. Its protein is CASSGTSSGANVLTF. The genes are TRBV6-4 and TRBJ2-6; no reliable D call. The ends were cut back, 4 bases at V and 0 bases at J, with 7 bases in the middle. This CDR3 has 15 amino acids. Germline V gene data show CDR1 as MRHNA and CDR2 as SNTAGT.

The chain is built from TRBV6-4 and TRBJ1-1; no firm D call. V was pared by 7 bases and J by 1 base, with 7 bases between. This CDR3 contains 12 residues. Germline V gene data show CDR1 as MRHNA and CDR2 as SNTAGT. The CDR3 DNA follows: TGTGCCAGCAAGGACTGGAACACTGAAGCTTTCTTT. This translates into CASKDWNTEAFF.

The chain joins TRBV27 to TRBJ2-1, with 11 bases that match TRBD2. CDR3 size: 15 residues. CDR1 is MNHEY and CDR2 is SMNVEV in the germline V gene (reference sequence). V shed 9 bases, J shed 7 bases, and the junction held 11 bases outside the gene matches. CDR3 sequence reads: CASRYSGGASNEQFF. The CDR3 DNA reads TGTGCCAGTCGATATAGCGGGGGGGCCTCTAATGAGCAGTTCTTC.

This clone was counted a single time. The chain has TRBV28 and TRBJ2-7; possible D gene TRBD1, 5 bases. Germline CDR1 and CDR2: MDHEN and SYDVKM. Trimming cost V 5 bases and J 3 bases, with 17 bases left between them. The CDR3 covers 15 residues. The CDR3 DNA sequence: TGTGCCAGCAGTAAGATAGCAGGGAAAAGCTACGAGCAGTACTTC. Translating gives CASSKIAGKSYEQYF.

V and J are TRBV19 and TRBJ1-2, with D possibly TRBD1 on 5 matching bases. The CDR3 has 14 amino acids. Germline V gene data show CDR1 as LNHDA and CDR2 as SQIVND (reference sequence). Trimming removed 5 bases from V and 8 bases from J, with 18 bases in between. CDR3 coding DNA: TGTGCCAGTAGTGCGGGACGGGATCGAGTCGGCTACACCTTC. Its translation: CASSAGRDRVGYTF.

CDR3 nucleotides: TGTGCCAGCAGCGTTGGACAGCGCAATCAGCCCCAGCATTTT. It codes for CASSVGQRNQPQHF. The rearrangement joins TRBV5-6 to TRBJ1-5; maybe TRBD1 (6 bases). Germline CDR1 reads SGHDT; CDR2 reads YYEEEE. This CDR3 spans 14 amino acids. V was shortened by 4 bases and J by 2 bases, with 10 bases between the two germline ends.

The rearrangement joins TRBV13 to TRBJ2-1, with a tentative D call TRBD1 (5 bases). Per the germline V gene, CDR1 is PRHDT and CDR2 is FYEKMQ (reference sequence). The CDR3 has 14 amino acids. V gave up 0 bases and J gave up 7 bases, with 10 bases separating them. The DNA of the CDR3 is TGTGCCAGCAGCTTAGGAGGGGTGACTAATGAGCAGTTCTTC. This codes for CASSLGGVTNEQFF. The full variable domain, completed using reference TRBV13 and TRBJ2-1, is AAGVIQSPRHLIKEKRETATLKCYPIPRHDTVYWYQQGPGQDPQFLISFYEKMQSDKGSIPDRFSAQQFSDYHSELNMSSLELGDSALYFCASSLGGVTNEQFFGPGTRLTVL.

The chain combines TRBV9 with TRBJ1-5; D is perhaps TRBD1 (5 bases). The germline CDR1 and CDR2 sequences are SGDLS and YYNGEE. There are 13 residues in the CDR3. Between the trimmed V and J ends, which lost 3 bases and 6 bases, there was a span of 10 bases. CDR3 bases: TGTGCCAGCAGCGGGTCCGGGGGTCAGCCCCAGCATTTT. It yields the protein CASSGSGGQPQHF. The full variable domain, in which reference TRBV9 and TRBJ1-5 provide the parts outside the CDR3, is DSGVTQTPKHLITATGQRVTLRCSPRSGDLSVYWYQQSLDQGLQFLIQYYNGEERAKGNILERFSAQQFPDLHSELNLSSLELGDSALYFCASSGSGGQPQHFGDGTRLSIL.